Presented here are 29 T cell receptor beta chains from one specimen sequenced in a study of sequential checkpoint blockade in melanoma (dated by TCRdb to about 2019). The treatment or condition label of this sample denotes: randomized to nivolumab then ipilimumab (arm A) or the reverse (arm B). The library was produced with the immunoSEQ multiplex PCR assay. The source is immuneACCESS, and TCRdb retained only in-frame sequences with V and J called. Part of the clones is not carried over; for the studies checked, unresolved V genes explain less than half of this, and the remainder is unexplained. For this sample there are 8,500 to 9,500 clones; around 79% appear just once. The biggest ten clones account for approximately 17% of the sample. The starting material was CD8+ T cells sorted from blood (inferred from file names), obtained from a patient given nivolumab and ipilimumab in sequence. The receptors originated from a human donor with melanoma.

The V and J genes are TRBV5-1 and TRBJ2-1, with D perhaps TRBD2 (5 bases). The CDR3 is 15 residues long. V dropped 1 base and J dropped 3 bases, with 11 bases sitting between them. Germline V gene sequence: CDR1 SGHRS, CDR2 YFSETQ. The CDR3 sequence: CASSLNSDFYNEQFF. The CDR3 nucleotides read TGCGCCAGCAGCTTGAATAGCGATTTCTACAATGAGCAGTTCTTC.

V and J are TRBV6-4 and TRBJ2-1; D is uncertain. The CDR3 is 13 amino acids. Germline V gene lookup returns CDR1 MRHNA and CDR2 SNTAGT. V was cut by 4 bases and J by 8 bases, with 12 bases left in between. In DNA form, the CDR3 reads TGTGCCAGCAGTGTCGGAGCGAACGATGAGCAGTTCTTC. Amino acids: CASSVGANDEQFF.

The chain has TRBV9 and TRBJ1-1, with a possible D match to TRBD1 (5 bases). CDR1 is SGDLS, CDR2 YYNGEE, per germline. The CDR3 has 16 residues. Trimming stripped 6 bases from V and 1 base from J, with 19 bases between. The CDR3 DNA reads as TGTGCCAGCACTCGATACTCAGGGAGGGGGAACACTGAAGCTTTCTTT. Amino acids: CASTRYSGRGNTEAFF.

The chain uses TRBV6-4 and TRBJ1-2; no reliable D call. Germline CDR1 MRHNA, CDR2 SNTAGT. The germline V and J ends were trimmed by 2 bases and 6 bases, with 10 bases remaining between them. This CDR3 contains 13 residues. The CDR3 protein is CASSDGEGDGYTF. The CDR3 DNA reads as TGTGCCAGCAGTGACGGGGAGGGAGATGGCTACACCTTC.

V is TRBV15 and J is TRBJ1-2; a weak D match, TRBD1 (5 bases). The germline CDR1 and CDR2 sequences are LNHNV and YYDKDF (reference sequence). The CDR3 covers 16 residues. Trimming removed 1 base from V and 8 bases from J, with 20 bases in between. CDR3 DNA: TGTGCCACCAGCAGAGCGGGGGGAGGGGCGCTTAACGGCTACACCTTC. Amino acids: CATSRAGGGALNGYTF.

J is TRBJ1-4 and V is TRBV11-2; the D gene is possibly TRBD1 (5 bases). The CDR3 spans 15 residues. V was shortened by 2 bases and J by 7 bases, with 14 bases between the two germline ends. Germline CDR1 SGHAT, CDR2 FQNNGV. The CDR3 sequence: CASSLMGQGGEKLFF. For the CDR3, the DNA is TGTGCCAGCAGCTTAATGGGTCAGGGCGGTGAAAAACTGTTTTTT.

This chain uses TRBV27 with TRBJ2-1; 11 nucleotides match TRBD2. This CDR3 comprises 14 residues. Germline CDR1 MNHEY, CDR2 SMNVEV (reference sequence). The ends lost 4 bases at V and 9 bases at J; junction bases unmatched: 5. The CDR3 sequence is CASSSNLAGGEQFF. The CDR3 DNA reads TGTGCCAGCAGTTCCAACCTAGCGGGGGGTGAGCAGTTCTTC.

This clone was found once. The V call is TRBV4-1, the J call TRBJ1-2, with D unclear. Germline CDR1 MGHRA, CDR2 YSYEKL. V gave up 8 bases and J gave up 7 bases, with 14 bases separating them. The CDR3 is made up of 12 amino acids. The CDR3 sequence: CASRGFEIGYTF. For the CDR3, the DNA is TGCGCCAGCCGGGGTTTCGAAATTGGCTACACCTTC.

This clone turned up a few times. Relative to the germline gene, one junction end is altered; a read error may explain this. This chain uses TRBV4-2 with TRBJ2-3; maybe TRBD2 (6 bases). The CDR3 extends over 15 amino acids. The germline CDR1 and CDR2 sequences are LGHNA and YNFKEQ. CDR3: CASSQGEASTDTQYF. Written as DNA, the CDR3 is TGTGCCAGCAGTCAAGGGGAGGCCAGCACAGATACGCAGTATTTT.

This CDR3 is CASSQDGEGKNIQYF. The CDR3 DNA reads as TGCGCCAGCAGCCAAGATGGGGAGGGCAAAAACATTCAGTACTTC. This rearrangement joins TRBV4-1 to TRBJ2-4, with 7 bases identical to TRBD2. After removal of 0 bases from V and 3 bases from J, the junction contained 2 bases not matched to a gene. Per germline, CDR1 MGHRA and CDR2 YSYEKL. The CDR3 runs 15 residues.

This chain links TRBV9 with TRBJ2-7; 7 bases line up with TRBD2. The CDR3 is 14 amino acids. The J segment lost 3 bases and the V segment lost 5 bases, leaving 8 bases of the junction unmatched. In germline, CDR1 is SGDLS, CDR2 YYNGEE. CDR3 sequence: CASSPGGGYYEQYF. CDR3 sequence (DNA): TGTGCCAGCAGTCCGGGGGGAGGTTACTACGAGCAGTACTTC.

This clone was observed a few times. This CDR3 reads CASKPFDGEPHEQFF. The CDR3 bases are TGTGCCAGCAAACCTTTTGACGGAGAACCGCATGAGCAGTTCTTC. V and J are TRBV6-1 and TRBJ2-1, with D hard to call. Germline CDR1 reads MNHNS; CDR2 reads SASEGT. V lost 7 bases, J lost 8 bases, and 21 bases lay in between. CDR3 length equals 15 residues.

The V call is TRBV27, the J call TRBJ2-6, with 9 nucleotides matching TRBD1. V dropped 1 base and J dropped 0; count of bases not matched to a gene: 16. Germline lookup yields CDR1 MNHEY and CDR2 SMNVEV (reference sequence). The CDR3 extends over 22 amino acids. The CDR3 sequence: CASSLLAGTGLQIYSGANVLTF. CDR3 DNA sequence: TGTGCCAGCAGTTTATTGGCCGGGACAGGGCTACAAATTTACTCTGGGGCCAACGTCCTGACTTTC.

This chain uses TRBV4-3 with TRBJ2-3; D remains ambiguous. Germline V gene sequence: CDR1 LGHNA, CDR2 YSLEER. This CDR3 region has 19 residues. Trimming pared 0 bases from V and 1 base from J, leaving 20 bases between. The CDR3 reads CASSQDLFGGEWGTDTQYF. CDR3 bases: TGCGCCAGCAGCCAAGATCTGTTCGGTGGAGAATGGGGCACAGATACGCAGTATTTT.

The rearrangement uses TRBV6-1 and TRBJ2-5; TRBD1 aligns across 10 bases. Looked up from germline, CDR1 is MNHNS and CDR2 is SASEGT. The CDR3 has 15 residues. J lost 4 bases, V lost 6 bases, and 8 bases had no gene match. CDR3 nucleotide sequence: TGTGCCAGCAGACCCGGGACAGGGGAAGTAGAGACCCAGTACTTC. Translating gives CASRPGTGEVETQYF.

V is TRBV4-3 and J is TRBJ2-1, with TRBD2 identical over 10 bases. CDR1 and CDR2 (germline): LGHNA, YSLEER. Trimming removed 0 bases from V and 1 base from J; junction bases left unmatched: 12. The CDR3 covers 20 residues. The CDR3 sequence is CASSQDLAPLLAGSYNEQFF. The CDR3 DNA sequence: TGCGCCAGCAGCCAAGATCTCGCACCTCTACTAGCGGGGTCCTACAATGAGCAGTTCTTC.

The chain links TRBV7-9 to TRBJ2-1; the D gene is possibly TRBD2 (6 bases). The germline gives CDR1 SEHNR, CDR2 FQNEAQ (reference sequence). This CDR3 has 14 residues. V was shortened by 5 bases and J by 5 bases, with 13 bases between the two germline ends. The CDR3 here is CASSPRTGDNEQFF. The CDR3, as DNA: TGTGCCAGCAGCCCAAGGACGGGGGACAATGAGCAGTTCTTC.

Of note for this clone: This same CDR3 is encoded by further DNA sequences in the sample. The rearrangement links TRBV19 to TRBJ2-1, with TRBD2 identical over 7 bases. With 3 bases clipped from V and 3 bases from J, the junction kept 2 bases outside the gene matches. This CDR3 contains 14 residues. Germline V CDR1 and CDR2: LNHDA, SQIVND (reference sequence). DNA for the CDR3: TGTGCCAGTAGTATGGGGGGGGACTACAATGAGCAGTTCTTC. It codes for CASSMGGDYNEQFF. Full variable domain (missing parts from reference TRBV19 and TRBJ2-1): DGGITQSPKYLFRKEGQNVTLSCEQNLNHDAMYWYRQDPGQGLRLIYYSQIVNDFQKGDIAEGYSVSREKKESFPLTVTSAQKNPTAFYLCASSMGGDYNEQFFGPGTRLTVL.

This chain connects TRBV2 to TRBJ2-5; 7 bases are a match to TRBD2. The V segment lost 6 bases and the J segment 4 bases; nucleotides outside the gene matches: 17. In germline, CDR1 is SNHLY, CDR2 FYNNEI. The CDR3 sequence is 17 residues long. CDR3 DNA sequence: TGTGCCAGCAGGGCCCGCGGGGTACTAGCGCAGGGAGAGACCCAGTACTTC. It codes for CASRARGVLAQGETQYF.

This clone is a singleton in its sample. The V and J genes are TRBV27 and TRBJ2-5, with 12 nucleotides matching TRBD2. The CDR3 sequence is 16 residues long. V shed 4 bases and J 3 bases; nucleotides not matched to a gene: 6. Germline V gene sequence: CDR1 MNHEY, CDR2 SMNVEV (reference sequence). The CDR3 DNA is TGTGCCAGCAGTTCTCTGACTAGCGGGGGAAAAGAGACCCAGTACTTC. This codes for CASSSLTSGGKETQYF.

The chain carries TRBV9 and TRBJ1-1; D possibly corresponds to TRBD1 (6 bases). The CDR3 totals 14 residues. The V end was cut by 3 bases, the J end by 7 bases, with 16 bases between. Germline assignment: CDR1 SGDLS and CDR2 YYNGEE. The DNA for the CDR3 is TGTGCCAGCAGCGGAGGGGACCCAGGGGATGAAGCTTTCTTT. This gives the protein CASSGGDPGDEAFF.

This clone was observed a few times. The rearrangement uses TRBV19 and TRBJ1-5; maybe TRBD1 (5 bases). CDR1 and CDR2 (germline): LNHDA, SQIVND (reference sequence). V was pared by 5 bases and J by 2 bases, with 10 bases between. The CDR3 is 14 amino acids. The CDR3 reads CASSPRAGNQPQHF. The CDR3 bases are TGTGCCAGTAGTCCCAGGGCGGGCAATCAGCCCCAGCATTTT.

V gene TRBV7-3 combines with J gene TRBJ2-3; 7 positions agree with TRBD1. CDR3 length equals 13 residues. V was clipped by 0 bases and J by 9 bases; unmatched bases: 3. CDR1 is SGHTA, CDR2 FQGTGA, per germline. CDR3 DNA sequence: TGTGCCAGCAGCTTAACCGTACAGGGGACGCAGTATTTT. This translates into CASSLTVQGTQYF.

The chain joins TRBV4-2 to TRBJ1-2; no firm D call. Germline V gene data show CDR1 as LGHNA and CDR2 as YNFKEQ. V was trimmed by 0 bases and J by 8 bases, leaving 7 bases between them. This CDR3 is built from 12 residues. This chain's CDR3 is CASSQETLGYTF. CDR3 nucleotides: TGTGCCAGCAGCCAAGAAACGCTAGGCTACACCTTC.

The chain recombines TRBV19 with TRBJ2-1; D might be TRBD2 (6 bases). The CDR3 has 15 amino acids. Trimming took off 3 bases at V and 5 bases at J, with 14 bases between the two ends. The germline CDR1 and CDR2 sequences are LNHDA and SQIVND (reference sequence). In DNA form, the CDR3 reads TGTGCCAGTAGTATGGATGATAGCGGACACAATGAGCAGTTCTTC. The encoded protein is CASSMDDSGHNEQFF.

The CDR3 reads CASSYGPSPGNEQFF. In DNA, the CDR3 is TGTGCCAGCAGTTACGGGCCGTCTCCTGGAAATGAGCAGTTCTTC. This rearrangement joins TRBV6-5 to TRBJ2-1; D gene unclear. This CDR3 spans 15 amino acids. Trimming shortened V by 2 bases and J by 7 bases, and 15 bases separated the two germline ends. Germline V lookup: CDR1 MNHEY, CDR2 SVGAGI.

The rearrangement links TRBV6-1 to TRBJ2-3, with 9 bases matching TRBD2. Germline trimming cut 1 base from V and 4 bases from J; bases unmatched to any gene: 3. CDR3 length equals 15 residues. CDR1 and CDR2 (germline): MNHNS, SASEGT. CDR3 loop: CASSEGLAGADTQYF. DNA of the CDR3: TGTGCCAGCAGTGAAGGCTTAGCGGGGGCAGATACGCAGTATTTT.

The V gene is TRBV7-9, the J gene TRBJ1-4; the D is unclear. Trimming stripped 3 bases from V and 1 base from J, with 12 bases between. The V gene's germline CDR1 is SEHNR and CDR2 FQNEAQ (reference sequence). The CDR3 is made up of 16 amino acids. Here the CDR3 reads CASSLRQTKTNEKLFF. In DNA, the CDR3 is TGTGCCAGCAGCTTGCGGCAGACTAAAACTAATGAAAAACTGTTTTTT.

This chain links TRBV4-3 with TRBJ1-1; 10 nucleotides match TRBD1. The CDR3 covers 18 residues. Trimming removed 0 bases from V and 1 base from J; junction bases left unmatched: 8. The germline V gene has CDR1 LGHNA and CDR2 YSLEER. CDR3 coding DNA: TGCGCCAGCAGCCAAGACCTCAAGGGGACAGGGGCGAACACTGAAGCTTTCTTT. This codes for CASSQDLKGTGANTEAFF.